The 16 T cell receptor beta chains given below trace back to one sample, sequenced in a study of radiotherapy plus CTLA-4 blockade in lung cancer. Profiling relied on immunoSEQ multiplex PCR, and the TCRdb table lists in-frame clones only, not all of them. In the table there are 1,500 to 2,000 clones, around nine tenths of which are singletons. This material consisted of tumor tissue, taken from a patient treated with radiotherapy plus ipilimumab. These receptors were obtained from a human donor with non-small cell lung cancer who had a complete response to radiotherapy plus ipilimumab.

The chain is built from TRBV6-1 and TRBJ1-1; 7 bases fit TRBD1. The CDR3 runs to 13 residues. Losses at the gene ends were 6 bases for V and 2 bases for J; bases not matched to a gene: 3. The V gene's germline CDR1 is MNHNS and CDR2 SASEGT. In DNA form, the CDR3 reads TGTGCCAGCAGGGGGGACAGTAACACTGAAGCTTTCTTT. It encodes CASRGDSNTEAFF.

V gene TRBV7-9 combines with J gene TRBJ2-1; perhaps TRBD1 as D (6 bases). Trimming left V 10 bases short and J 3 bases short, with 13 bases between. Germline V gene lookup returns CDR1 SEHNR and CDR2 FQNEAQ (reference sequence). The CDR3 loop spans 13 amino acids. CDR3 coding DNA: TGTGCCACTACAGGGAATATCTACAATGAGCAGTTCTTC. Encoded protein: CATTGNIYNEQFF.

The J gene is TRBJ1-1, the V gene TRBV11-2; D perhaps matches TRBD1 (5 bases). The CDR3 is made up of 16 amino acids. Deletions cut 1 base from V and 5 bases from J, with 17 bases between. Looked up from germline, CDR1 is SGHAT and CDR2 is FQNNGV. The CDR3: CASSLGTLPRGTEAFF. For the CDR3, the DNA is TGTGCCAGCAGCTTAGGGACACTTCCACGAGGGACTGAAGCTTTCTTT.

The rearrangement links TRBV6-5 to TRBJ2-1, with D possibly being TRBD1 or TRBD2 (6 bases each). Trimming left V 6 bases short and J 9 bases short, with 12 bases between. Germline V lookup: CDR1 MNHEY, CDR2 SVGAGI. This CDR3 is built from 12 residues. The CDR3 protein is CASRLQGGEQFF. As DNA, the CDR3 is TGTGCCAGCAGACTACAGGGAGGTGAGCAGTTCTTC.

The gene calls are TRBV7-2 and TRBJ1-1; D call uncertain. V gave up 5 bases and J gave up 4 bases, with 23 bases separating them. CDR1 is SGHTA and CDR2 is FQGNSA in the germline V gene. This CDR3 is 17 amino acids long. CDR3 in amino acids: CASSPSAQKVIGTEAFF. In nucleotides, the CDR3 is TGTGCCAGCAGCCCCTCAGCCCAGAAAGTTATCGGCACTGAAGCTTTCTTT. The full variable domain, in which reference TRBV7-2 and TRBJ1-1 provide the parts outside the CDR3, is GAGVSQSPSNKVTEKGKDVELRCDPISGHTALYWYRQSLGQGLEFLIYFQGNSAPDKSGLPSDRFSAERTGGSVSTLTIQRTQQEDSAVYLCASSPSAQKVIGTEAFFGQGTRLTVV.

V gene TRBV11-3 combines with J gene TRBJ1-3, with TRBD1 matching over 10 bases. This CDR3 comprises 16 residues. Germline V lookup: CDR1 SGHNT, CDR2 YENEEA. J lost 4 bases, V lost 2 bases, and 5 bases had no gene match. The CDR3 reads CASSLYDRGLGNTIYF. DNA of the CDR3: TGTGCCAGCAGCTTATACGACAGGGGGCTCGGAAACACCATATATTTT.

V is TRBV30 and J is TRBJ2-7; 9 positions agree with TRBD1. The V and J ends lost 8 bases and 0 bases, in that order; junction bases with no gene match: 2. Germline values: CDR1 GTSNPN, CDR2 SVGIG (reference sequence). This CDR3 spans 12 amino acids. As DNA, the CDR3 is TGTGCCGGACAGGGGCTCTCCTACGAGCAGTACTTC. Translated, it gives CAGQGLSYEQYF.

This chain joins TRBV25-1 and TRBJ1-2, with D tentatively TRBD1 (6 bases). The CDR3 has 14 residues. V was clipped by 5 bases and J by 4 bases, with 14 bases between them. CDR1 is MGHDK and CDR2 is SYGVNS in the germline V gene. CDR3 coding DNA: TGTGCCAGCAGTCAACAGGGTGTTTTCTATGGCTACACCTTC. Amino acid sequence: CASSQQGVFYGYTF.

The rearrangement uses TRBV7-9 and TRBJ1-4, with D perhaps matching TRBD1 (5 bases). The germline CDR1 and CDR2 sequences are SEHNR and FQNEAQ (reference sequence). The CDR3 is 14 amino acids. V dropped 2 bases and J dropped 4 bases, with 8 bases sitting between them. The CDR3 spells CASSLTGDNEKLFF. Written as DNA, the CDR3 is TGTGCCAGCAGCTTAACGGGGGATAATGAAAAACTGTTTTTT. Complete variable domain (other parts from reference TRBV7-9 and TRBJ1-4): DTGVSQNPRHKITKRGQNVTFRCDPISEHNRLYWYRQTLGQGPEFLTYFQNEAQLEKSRLLSDRFSAERPKGSFSTLEIQRTEQGDSAMYLCASSLTGDNEKLFFGSGTQLSVL.

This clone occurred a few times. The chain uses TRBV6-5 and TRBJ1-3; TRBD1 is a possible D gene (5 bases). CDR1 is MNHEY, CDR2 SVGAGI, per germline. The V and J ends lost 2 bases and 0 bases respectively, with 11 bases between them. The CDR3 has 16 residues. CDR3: CASSYGRDSSGNTIYF. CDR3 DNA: TGTGCCAGCAGTTACGGGCGCGACAGCTCTGGAAACACCATATATTTT.

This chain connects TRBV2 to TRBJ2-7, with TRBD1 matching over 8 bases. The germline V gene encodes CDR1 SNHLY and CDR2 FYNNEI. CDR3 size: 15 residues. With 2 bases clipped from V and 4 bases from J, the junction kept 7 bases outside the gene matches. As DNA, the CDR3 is TGTGCCAGCAGTGAAACCCCAGGGGGCGTGTACGAGCAGTACTTC. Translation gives CASSETPGGVYEQYF. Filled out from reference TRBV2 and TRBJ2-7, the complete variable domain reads EPEVTQTPSHQVTQMGQEVILRCVPISNHLYFYWYRQILGQKVEFLVSFYNNEISEKSEIFDDQFSVERPDGSNFTLKIRSTKLEDSAMYFCASSETPGGVYEQYFGPGTRLTVT.

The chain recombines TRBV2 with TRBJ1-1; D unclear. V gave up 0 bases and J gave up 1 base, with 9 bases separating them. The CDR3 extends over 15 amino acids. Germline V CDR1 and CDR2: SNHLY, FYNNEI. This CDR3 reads CASSEAQGRNTEAFF. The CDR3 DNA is TGTGCCAGCAGTGAAGCCCAAGGCAGGAACACTGAAGCTTTCTTT.

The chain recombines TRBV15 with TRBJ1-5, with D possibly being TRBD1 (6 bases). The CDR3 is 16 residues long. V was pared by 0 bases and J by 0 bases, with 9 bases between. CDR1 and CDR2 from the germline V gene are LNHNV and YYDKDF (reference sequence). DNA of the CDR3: TGTGCCACCAGCAGAGACCGGGACAATAGCAATCAGCCCCAGCATTTT. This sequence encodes CATSRDRDNSNQPQHF. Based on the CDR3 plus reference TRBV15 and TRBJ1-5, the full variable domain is DAMVIQNPRYQVTQFGKPVTLSCSQTLNHNVMYWYQQKSSQAPKLLFHYYDKDFNNEADTPDNFQSRRPNTSFCFLDIRSPGLGDTAMYLCATSRDRDNSNQPQHFGDGTRLSIL.

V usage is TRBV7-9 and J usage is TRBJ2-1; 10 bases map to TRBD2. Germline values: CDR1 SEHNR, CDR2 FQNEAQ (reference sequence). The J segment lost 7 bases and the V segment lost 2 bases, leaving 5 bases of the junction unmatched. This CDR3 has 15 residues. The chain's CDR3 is CASSLFMGLANEQFF. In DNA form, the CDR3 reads TGTGCCAGCAGCTTATTTATGGGACTAGCGAATGAGCAGTTCTTC.

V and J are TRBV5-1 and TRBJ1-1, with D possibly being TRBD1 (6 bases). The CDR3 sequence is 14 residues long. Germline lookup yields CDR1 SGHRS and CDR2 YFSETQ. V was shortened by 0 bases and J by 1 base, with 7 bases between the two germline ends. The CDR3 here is CASSLEGGNTEAFF. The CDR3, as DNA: TGCGCCAGCAGCTTGGAAGGGGGGAACACTGAAGCTTTCTTT.

As DNA, the CDR3 is TGTGCCAGCAGTTTCTCCAGGACAGGTCTAGCCAAAAACATTCAGTACTTC. Its protein is CASSFSRTGLAKNIQYF. The chain links TRBV27 to TRBJ2-4, with 7 bases aligning to TRBD1. Per germline, CDR1 MNHEY and CDR2 SMNVEV (reference sequence). Trimming at V came to 3 bases and at J to 0 bases, leaving 8 bases not matched to a gene. The CDR3 loop spans 17 amino acids.